Each of the 24 T cell receptor beta chains below was sequenced from the same sample in a study of cytomegalovirus exposure and HLA in healthy donors. PCR was performed using 60 Vbeta and 13 Jbeta primers. TCRdb's copy holds only in-frame clones and misses some; the assay was immunoSEQ multiplex PCR. The sample yields tens of thousands of clones, over 75% seen once. Sequenced input: PBMCs. The receptors derive from a male donor in good health and CMV-seropositive.

This clone was picked up a small number of times. The V gene is TRBV12-5, the J gene TRBJ1-1, with 10 positions matching TRBD1. The germline CDR1 and CDR2 sequences are LGHNT and FRNRAP. With V trimmed by 4 bases and J by 5 bases, 1 base remained unmatched. The CDR3 is made up of 13 amino acids. CDR3: CASGWTGGTEAFF. Written as DNA, the CDR3 is TGTGCTAGTGGTTGGACAGGGGGGACTGAAGCTTTCTTT.

The V call is TRBV9, the J call TRBJ1-2; TRBD1 might be the D (5 bases). Trimming took off 6 bases at V and 4 bases at J, with 19 bases between the two ends. The CDR3 length is 15 residues. The germline CDR1 and CDR2 sequences are SGDLS and YYNGEE. Here the CDR3 reads CASNPVPGVGYGYTF. CDR3 DNA sequence: TGTGCCAGCAACCCAGTGCCGGGGGTTGGCTATGGCTACACCTTC.

V is TRBV5-5 and J is TRBJ2-3, with 8 bases that match TRBD2. V gave up 0 bases and J gave up 1 base; unmatched junction bases: 4. The CDR3 consists of 16 residues. Germline CDR1 reads SGHKS; CDR2 reads YYEKEE (reference sequence). CDR3 in DNA: TGTGCCAGCAGCTTGGTGGTTAGCGGGGGCACAGATACGCAGTATTTT. It encodes CASSLVVSGGTDTQYF.

CDR3 amino acids: CASRTGGVGELFF. The CDR3 bases are TGTGCCAGCAGGACAGGGGGAGTCGGGGAGCTGTTTTTT. The chain is built from TRBV28 and TRBJ2-2; 9 bases line up with TRBD1. There are 13 residues in the CDR3. Trimming at V came to 6 bases and at J to 7 bases, leaving 3 bases not matched to a gene. The germline CDR1 and CDR2 sequences are MDHEN and SYDVKM.

This clone was seen once. The rearrangement uses TRBV10-3 and TRBJ2-7; TRBD1 is a possible D gene (5 bases). Germline lookup yields CDR1 ENHRY and CDR2 SYGVKD. Trimming cost V 4 bases and J 1 base, with 8 bases left between them. The CDR3 runs 13 residues. CDR3 residues: CAISGTFSYEQYF. The CDR3 nucleotides are TGTGCCATCAGTGGGACATTTTCCTACGAGCAGTACTTC.

The genes are TRBV5-1 and TRBJ1-4; 8 bases map to TRBD1. The germline CDR1 and CDR2 sequences are SGHRS and YFSETQ. V trimming: 4 bases; J trimming: 8 bases; junction bases outside the gene matches: 7. CDR3 size: 14 residues. CDR3 in DNA: TGCGCCAGCAGCCCGGACAGGGTTGGGGAAAAACTGTTTTTT. It is translated as CASSPDRVGEKLFF.

The chain joins TRBV5-4 to TRBJ2-1, with 10 bases lining up with TRBD2. This CDR3 has 14 amino acids. Germline CDR1 SGHNT, CDR2 YYREEE (reference sequence). J gave up 5 bases and V 3 bases, and 2 bases lay outside the gene matches. CDR3 in amino acids: CASSYGLADNEQFF. The CDR3 nucleotides read TGTGCCAGCAGCTACGGACTAGCGGACAATGAGCAGTTCTTC.

The J gene is TRBJ2-5, the V gene TRBV29-1; perhaps TRBD2 as D (6 bases). V shed 6 bases and J shed 1 base, with 15 bases lying between them. Germline CDR1 reads SQVTM; CDR2 reads ANQGSEA. The CDR3 contains 14 residues. The CDR3 coding sequence is TGCAGCGTGACCCTGGGACTTCGCCAAGAGACCCAGTACTTC. It yields the protein CSVTLGLRQETQYF.

This chain links TRBV6-5 with TRBJ2-6; no reliable D call. CDR3 length equals 15 residues. From germline, CDR1 is MNHEY and CDR2 SVGAGI. V dropped 0 bases and J dropped 1 base, with 4 bases sitting between them. CDR3 DNA: TGTGCCAGCAGTTACTCCGGTTCTGGGGCCAACGTCCTGACTTTC. Protein sequence: CASSYSGSGANVLTF.

V gene TRBV2 combines with J gene TRBJ2-7, with 12 positions matching TRBD2. Losses at the gene ends were 5 bases for V and 5 bases for J; bases not matched to a gene: 4. CDR1 and CDR2 from the germline V gene are SNHLY and FYNNEI. The CDR3 is made up of 14 amino acids. CDR3 sequence reads: CASSLAGGENEQYF. CDR3 coding DNA: TGTGCCAGCAGTCTAGCGGGAGGGGAAAACGAGCAGTACTTC.

V usage is TRBV4-3 and J usage is TRBJ1-5; a weak D match, TRBD1 (5 bases). Germline V lookup: CDR1 LGHNA, CDR2 YSLEER. The CDR3 is 14 residues long. The V gene lost 0 bases and the J gene lost 7 bases, with 10 bases spanning the gap. The CDR3, as DNA: TGCGCCAGCAGCCAAGATCCAGGGTTGCAGCCCCAGCATTTT. Its protein product is CASSQDPGLQPQHF.

This chain links TRBV6-5 with TRBJ1-2; 7 bases map to TRBD1. Per the germline V gene, CDR1 is MNHEY and CDR2 is SVGAGI. The junction had 9 bases not matched to a gene; V was cut back by 0 bases and J by 8 bases. The CDR3 consists of 15 residues. In nucleotides, the CDR3 is TGTGCCAGCAGTTACTCGGTTAACAGGGGCTTCGGCTACACCTTC. It yields the protein CASSYSVNRGFGYTF.

V gene TRBV18 combines with J gene TRBJ2-3, with 10 bases matching TRBD2. Trimming cost V 3 bases and J 4 bases; bases outside gene matches: 1. The CDR3 covers 14 residues. The germline V gene has CDR1 KGHSH and CDR2 LQKENI. DNA for the CDR3: TGTGCCAGCTCACCGCTAGCGGGAGCAGATACGCAGTATTTT. This encodes CASSPLAGADTQYF. The complete variable domain, with remaining parts taken from reference TRBV18 and TRBJ2-3, reads NAGVMQNPRHLVRRRGQEARLRCSPMKGHSHVYWYRQLPEEGLKFMVYLQKENIIDESGMPKERFSAEFPKEGPSILRIQQVVRGDSAAYFCASSPLAGADTQYFGPGTRLTVL.

The rearrangement links TRBV25-1 to TRBJ2-7; 8 positions agree with TRBD2. The CDR3 is 14 residues long. From germline, CDR1 is MGHDK and CDR2 SYGVNS. Trimming removed 7 bases from V and 7 bases from J; junction bases left unmatched: 12. The CDR3 loop reads CASTNGTSYYEQYF. The DNA of the CDR3 is TGTGCCAGCACAAATGGGACTAGTTACTATGAGCAGTACTTC.

The rearrangement uses TRBV7-6 and TRBJ2-3; 12 bases fit TRBD2. This CDR3 spans 18 amino acids. With V trimmed by 5 bases and J by 8 bases, 17 bases remained unmatched. Germline CDR1 SGHVS, CDR2 FNYEAQ. CDR3 amino acids: CASSPSLAGGSSVVTQYF. CDR3 sequence (DNA): TGTGCCAGCAGCCCCTCCCTAGCGGGAGGGTCTAGCGTGGTTACGCAGTATTTT.

The V gene is TRBV29-1, the J gene TRBJ2-5; the match to TRBD1 covers 8 bases. The CDR3 covers 12 residues. Germline trimming cut 6 bases from V and 4 bases from J; bases unmatched to any gene: 4. Germline V gene sequence: CDR1 SQVTM, CDR2 ANQGSEA. The CDR3 spells CSVQDRVETQYF. The DNA for the CDR3 is TGCAGCGTCCAGGACAGGGTAGAGACCCAGTACTTC.

The V gene is TRBV28, the J gene TRBJ2-3, with 9 bases fitting TRBD2. V shed 6 bases, J shed 3 bases, and the junction held 7 bases outside the gene matches. This CDR3 comprises 15 residues. The germline CDR1 and CDR2 sequences are MDHEN and SYDVKM. The CDR3 sequence is CASRPSGRLTDTQYF. Here the CDR3 DNA reads TGTGCCAGCAGACCCAGCGGGAGGCTGACAGATACGCAGTATTTT.

The chain links TRBV5-4 to TRBJ2-1, with a possible D match to TRBD2 (5 bases). The CDR3 consists of 16 residues. V was clipped by 1 base and J by 4 bases, with 15 bases between them. Germline V lookup: CDR1 SGHNT, CDR2 YYREEE (reference sequence). CDR3 in DNA: TGTGCCAGCAGCTTGAATCGGCGGGCCCGATACAATGAGCAGTTCTTC. The encoded protein is CASSLNRRARYNEQFF. Complete variable domain (other parts from reference TRBV5-4 and TRBJ2-1): ETGVTQSPTHLIKTRGQQVTLRCSSQSGHNTVSWYQQALGQGPQFIFQYYREEENGRGNFPPRFSGLQFPNYSSELNVNALELDDSALYLCASSLNRRARYNEQFFGPGTRLTVL.

The count of this clone is one. V usage is TRBV5-6 and J usage is TRBJ2-3, with 12 bases aligning to TRBD2. CDR1 SGHDT and CDR2 YYEEEE come from the germline V gene. The CDR3 consists of 17 residues. Trimming cost V 2 bases and J 1 base; bases outside gene matches: 5. CDR3 in amino acids: CASSLYLAGGGTDTQYF. The CDR3 DNA sequence: TGTGCCAGCAGCTTATACCTAGCGGGAGGGGGCACAGATACGCAGTATTTT.

This chain connects TRBV7-2 to TRBJ1-2, with D perhaps TRBD1 (5 bases). Trimming left V 6 bases short and J 2 bases short, with 16 bases between. The CDR3 extends over 15 amino acids. The germline V gene encodes CDR1 SGHTA and CDR2 FQGNSA. The DNA for the CDR3 is TGTGCCAGCAGAATAAAAGGGGTCAGGAACTATGGCTACACCTTC. Encoded protein: CASRIKGVRNYGYTF.

The genes are TRBV14 and TRBJ1-6; 7 bases agree with TRBD1. The ends lost 1 base at V and 10 bases at J; junction bases unmatched: 4. This CDR3 has 14 residues. Germline V gene data show CDR1 as SGHDN and CDR2 as FVKESK. The CDR3 protein is CASSQGQGWSPLHF. The CDR3 nucleotides are TGTGCCAGCAGCCAAGGACAGGGTTGGTCACCCCTCCACTTT.

This sequence joins TRBV6-4 and TRBJ2-1; D is possibly TRBD1 (6 bases). This CDR3 has 14 amino acids. Germline CDR1 reads MRHNA; CDR2 reads SNTAGT. Trimming stripped 4 bases from V and 7 bases from J, with 14 bases between. CDR3 nucleotides: TGTGCCAGCAGTGCTGGGGGCTATTCAAATGAGCAGTTCTTC. Its translation: CASSAGGYSNEQFF.

The chain recombines TRBV5-6 with TRBJ2-7; D may be TRBD2 (7 bases). Germline CDR1 SGHDT, CDR2 YYEEEE. This CDR3 comprises 17 residues. V was shortened by 2 bases and J by 3 bases, with 21 bases between the two germline ends. CDR3 DNA: TGTGCCAGCAGCTTACGGCGCGGGGGCCTCCGAAGCTACGAGCAGTACTTC. This sequence encodes CASSLRRGGLRSYEQYF.

V usage is TRBV4-1 and J usage is TRBJ1-3, with D tentatively TRBD1 (5 bases). CDR3 size: 17 residues. Germline CDR1 reads MGHRA; CDR2 reads YSYEKL. Trimming left V 3 bases short and J 0 bases short, with 15 bases between. The CDR3 reads CASSHLTTAGSGNTIYF. The CDR3 DNA reads TGCGCCAGCAGCCACCTAACGACAGCCGGCTCTGGAAACACCATATATTTT.